This T cell receptor (beta chain) is drawn from a study of CD8+CD57+ T cells in acquired aplastic anemia. Comment on this clonotype: The target antigen is unknown.

TCR beta VDJ and CDR3 were profiled, and genomic DNA was the template. Via MiXCR, TCRdb re-called the reads, giving one row per CDR3 protein. The table has about 220,000 distinct CDR3 sequences, around half seen once. All patients picked for sequencing had shown, by flow cytometry, an expansion of CD8+CD57+ cells. Broader study findings: In common between the patients and the controls were more than 25 CD8+ CDR3 sequences. Patients showed no significant difference from controls in CD8+ Simpson's diversity.

The receptor comes from a human donor with aplastic anemia. The sequenced sample was sorted CD4+, CD8+, or CD8+CD57+ T cells (not recorded which) from PBMCs.

CDR3 DNA: TGTGCCAGCAGTTCTGAGAGCGCCGACACTGAAGCTTTCTTT. Its protein product is CASSSESADTEAFF. The chain employs TRBV6-5 and TRBJ1-1; D gene ambiguous. Trimming removed 4 bases at V and 3 bases at J, with 12 bases between. Germline V CDR1 and CDR2: MNHEY, SVGAGI. The CDR3 length is 14 residues.